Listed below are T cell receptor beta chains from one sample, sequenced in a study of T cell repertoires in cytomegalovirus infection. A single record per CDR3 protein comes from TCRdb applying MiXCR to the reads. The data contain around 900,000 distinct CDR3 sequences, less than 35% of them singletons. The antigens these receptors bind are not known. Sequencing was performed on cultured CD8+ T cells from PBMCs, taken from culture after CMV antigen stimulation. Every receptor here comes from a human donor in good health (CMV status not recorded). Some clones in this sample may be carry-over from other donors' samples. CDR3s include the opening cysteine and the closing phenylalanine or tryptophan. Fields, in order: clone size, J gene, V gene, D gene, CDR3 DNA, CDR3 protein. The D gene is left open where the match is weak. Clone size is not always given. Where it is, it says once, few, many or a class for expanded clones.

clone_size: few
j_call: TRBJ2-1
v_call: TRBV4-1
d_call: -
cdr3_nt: TGCGCCAGCAGCCCCAACCAGGGTGGCAATGAGCAGTTCTTC
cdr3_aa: CASSPNQGGNEQFF

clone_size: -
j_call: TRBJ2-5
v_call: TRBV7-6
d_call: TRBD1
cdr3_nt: TGTGCCAGCAGCCCCGCCCTAGGCAGGGGGCATCAAGAGACCCAGTACTTC
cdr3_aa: CASSPALGRGHQETQYF

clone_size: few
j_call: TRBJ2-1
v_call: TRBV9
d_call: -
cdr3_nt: TGTGCCAGCAGCGCTCCGGCCGAGGCAATACGAAACAATGAGCAGTTCTTC
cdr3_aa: CASSAPAEAIRNNEQFF

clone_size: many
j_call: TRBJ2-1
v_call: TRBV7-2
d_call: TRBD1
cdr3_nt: TGTGCCACCCAAAGGACAGGGGCCTACAATGAGCAGTTCTTC
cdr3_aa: CATQRTGAYNEQFF

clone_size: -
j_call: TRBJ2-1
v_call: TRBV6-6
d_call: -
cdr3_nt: TGTGCCAGCAGCCCCGGGCCTCGGGGTTACAATGAGCAGTTCTTC
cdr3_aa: CASSPGPRGYNEQFF

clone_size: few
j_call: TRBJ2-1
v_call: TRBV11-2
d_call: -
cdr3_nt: TGTGCCAGCAGCTTTATGGGCAGCAATGAGCAGTTCTTC
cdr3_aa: CASSFMGSNEQFF

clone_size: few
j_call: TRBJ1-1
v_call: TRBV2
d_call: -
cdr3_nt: TGTGCCAGCAGTGAAGCCCCCCGGGAAGCTTTCTTT
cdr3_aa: CASSEAPREAFF

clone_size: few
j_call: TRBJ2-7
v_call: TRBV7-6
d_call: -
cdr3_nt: TGTGCCAGCAGCTCCCCGTCGTTGGCGTACGAGCAGTACTTC
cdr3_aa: CASSSPSLAYEQYF

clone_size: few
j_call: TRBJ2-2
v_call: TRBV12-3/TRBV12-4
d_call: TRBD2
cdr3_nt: TGTGCCAGCACAAGGGCGGCGGGGGGGCCCTCCGGGGAGCTGTTTTTT
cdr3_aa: CASTRAAGGPSGELFF

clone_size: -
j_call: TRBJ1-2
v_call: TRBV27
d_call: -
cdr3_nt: TGTGCCAGCAGCCCTATGGGCCTCAGCTATGGCTACACCTTC
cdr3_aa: CASSPMGLSYGYTF

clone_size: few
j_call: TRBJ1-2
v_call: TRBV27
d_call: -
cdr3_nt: TGTGCCAGCAGCCAAGCAGGCCGTAACTATGGCTACACCTTC
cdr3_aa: CASSQAGRNYGYTF

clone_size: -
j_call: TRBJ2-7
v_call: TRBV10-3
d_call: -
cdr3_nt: TGTGCCATCAGTGAGTCGACAGGCGGGGGTCCTCCCTACGAGCAGTACTTC
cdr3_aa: CAISESTGGGPPYEQYF

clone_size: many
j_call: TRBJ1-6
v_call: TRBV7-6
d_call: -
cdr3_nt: TGTGCCAGCAGCGCTACAGGGCCTAGAGATTCACCCCTCCACTTT
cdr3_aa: CASSATGPRDSPLHF

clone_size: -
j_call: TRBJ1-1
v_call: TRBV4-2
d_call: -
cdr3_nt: TGTGCCAGCAGCCAAGATATGGGGAACACTGAAGCTTTCTTT
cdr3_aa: CASSQDMGNTEAFF

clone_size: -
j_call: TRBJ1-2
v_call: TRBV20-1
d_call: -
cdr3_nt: TGCAGTGCTAGTACCCAGGAAAACTATGGCTACACCTTC
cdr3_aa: CSASTQENYGYTF

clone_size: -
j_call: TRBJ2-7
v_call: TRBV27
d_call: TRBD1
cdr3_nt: TGTGCCACCCGAAGGGGGCAAGCCTACGAGCAGTACTTC
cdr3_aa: CATRRGQAYEQYF

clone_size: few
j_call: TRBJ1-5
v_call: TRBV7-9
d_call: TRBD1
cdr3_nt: TGTGCCAGCAGCTCCCGACAGGGCGGAAATATCAATCAGCCCCAGCATTTT
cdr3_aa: CASSSRQGGNINQPQHF

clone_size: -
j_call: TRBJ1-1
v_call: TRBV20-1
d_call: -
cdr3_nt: TGCAGTGCTTACCGGAGGAGTTGGGCGACTGTGAACACTGAAGCTTTCTTT
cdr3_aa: CSAYRRSWATVNTEAFF

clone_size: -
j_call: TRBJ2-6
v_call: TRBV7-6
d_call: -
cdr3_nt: TGTGCCAGCAGCTTAGAGGGATCCCTGGGGGCCAACGTCCTGACTTTC
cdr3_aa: CASSLEGSLGANVLTF

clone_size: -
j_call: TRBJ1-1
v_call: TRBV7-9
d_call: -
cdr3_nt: TGTGCCAGCAGCTTAGTAACGGGACAGAACACTGAAGCTTTCTTT
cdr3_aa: CASSLVTGQNTEAFF

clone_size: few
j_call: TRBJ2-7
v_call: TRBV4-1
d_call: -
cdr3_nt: TGCGCCAGCAGCCAAGAAATGTGGGGGAATAGCATCTACGAGCAGTACTTC
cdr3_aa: CASSQEMWGNSIYEQYF

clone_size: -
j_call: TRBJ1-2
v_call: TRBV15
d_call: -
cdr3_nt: TGTGCCACCAGCAGAGATCGAGCACAGGGCCATGGCTACACCTTC
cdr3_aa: CATSRDRAQGHGYTF

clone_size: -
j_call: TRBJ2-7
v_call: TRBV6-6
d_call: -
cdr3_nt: TGTGCCAGCACCGCGACTCCCATGTACGAGCAGTACTTC
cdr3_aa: CASTATPMYEQYF

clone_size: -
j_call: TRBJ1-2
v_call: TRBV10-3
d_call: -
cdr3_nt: TGTGCCATCAATTCGAAACGGGGTGGCTACACCTTC
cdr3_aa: CAINSKRGGYTF

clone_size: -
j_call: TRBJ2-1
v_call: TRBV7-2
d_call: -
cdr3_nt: TGTGCCAGCAGCTTATCATTTACAGGCTACAATGAGCAGTTCTTC
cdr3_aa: CASSLSFTGYNEQFF

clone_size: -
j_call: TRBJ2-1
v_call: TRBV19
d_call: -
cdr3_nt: TGTGCCAGTAGGGGGTGGGAATCCTACAATGAGCAGTTCTTC
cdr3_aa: CASRGWESYNEQFF

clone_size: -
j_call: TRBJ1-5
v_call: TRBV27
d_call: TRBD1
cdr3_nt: TGTGCCAGCAGTCCAACCCCCCAGGGGGCGGGTCAGCCCCAGCATTTT
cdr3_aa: CASSPTPQGAGQPQHF

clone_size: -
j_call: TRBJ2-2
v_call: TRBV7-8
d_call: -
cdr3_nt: TGTGCCAGCAGCTCGTACCGACTGAACACCGGGGAGCTGTTTTTT
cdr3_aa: CASSSYRLNTGELFF

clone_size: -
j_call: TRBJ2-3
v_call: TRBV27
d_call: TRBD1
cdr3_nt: TGTGCCAGCAGTCCGGGACAGGGTACAACAGATACGCAGTATTTT
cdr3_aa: CASSPGQGTTDTQYF

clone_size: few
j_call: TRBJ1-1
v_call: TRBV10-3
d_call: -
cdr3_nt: TGTGCCATCAGTGAGACCGGGAACACTGAAGCTTTCTTT
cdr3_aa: CAISETGNTEAFF